The TCR beta chain described here comes from a study of Ad26.COV2.S vaccination and SARS-CoV-2 variants. Treatment defined: about 20 received Ad26.COV2.S at low or high dose, single or two shots; 5 received placebo; per-sample allocation not given. Day 63 after the first injection of vaccine or placebo was the sampling time. This CDR3 contains 11 residues. The ends were cut back, 5 bases at V and 7 bases at J, with 6 bases in the middle. The protocol was immunoSEQ multiplex PCR, while the TCRdb copy is restricted to in-frame clones and leaves out a portion. The repertoire includes about 350,000 clones, 80% to 90% of them detected once, and roughly 10% sits in the top ten.

Sequencing used peripheral blood, obtained in a trial of Ad26.COV2.S vaccine versus placebo. The receptor was derived from a person between 18 and 60 years old who received the Ad26.COV2.S COVID-19 vaccine or a placebo. The chain has TRBV12-3 or TRBV12-4 and TRBJ2-1; no reliable D call. The CDR3 DNA follows: TGTGCCAGCAGTCGGGCGAATGAGCAGTTCTTC. This codes for CASSRANEQFF.